A selection of T cell receptor beta chains follows, all from one sample in a study of CD8 T cells in ankylosing spondylitis. Each CDR3 protein is one row after TCRdb ran MiXCR on the 5' RACE reads. This sample has more than 150,000 distinct CDR3 sequences, with 15% to 20% found just once. Sequencing input: blood, either unsorted or a sorted T cell fraction (not recorded which). The receptors come from a male donor aged 5-30 years with ankylosing spondylitis or in good health (not recorded which). Each CDR3 is given without its conserved first and last residue. The D gene is left open where the match is weak.

D: -; J: TRBJ1-2; V: TRBV19; CDR3: ASSMGSRNYGYT
D: TRBD2; J: TRBJ2-1; V: TRBV29-1; CDR3: SVDLLAEYNEQF
D: -; J: TRBJ2-3; V: TRBV2; CDR3: ASNAGFDVDTQY
D: TRBD1; J: TRBJ2-1; V: TRBV29-1; CDR3: SAVGQGPNEQF
D: TRBD1; J: TRBJ2-5; V: TRBV5-6; CDR3: ASSRGGTGPGTQY
D: TRBD1; J: TRBJ1-2; V: TRBV12-3/TRBV12-4; CDR3: ASSPGTGLPYGYT
D: -; J: TRBJ2-4; V: TRBV10-3; CDR3: AIREDNKNIQY
D: TRBD1; J: TRBJ1-6; V: TRBV6-1; CDR3: ASSDLQGANSPLH
D: TRBD2; J: TRBJ2-1; V: TRBV7-9; CDR3: ASRPTTSGNRMEQF
D: -; J: TRBJ2-3; V: TRBV12-5; CDR3: ASGLGDTQY
D: TRBD2; J: TRBJ2-7; V: TRBV5-1; CDR3: ASSSGLAGEEMIYEQY
D: -; J: TRBJ1-2; V: TRBV7-2; CDR3: ASSLTQDTYGYT
D: -; J: TRBJ1-1; V: TRBV5-1; CDR3: ASSWEDSTNTEAF
D: -; J: TRBJ2-3; V: TRBV6-5; CDR3: ASSRGQPSTDTQY
D: TRBD2; J: TRBJ2-5; V: TRBV14; CDR3: ASSPRGTSGLGKTQY
D: TRBD1; J: TRBJ2-1; V: TRBV18; CDR3: ASSPGTANNEQF
D: -; J: TRBJ1-5; V: TRBV4-2; CDR3: ASSQSVADQPQH
D: TRBD2; J: TRBJ2-1; V: TRBV20-1; CDR3: SASGGLAGYNEQF
D: -; J: TRBJ2-7; V: TRBV7-2; CDR3: ASSGRSAEQY
D: -; J: TRBJ2-7; V: TRBV29-1; CDR3: SVPGPFLVGQY
D: -; J: TRBJ2-1; V: TRBV9; CDR3: ASSVEGVSYNEQF
D: TRBD1; J: TRBJ1-5; V: TRBV12-3/TRBV12-4; CDR3: ASSPGQANQPQH
D: -; J: TRBJ2-2; V: TRBV20-1; CDR3: SARAGLANTGELF